The 30 T cell receptor beta chains presented below share a single source sample, sequenced in a study of identical twins. TCRdb fed the 5' RACE reads into MiXCR, producing one record per CDR3 protein. The sample carries hundreds of thousands of distinct CDR3 sequences, roughly 6% recorded once. Sequenced sample: naive T cells sorted from blood. The receptors derive from a man between 18 and 29 years old in good health.

In its sample, this clonotype was seen many times. The genes are TRBV5-6 and TRBJ2-5; D not resolved. Germline CDR1 and CDR2: SGHDT and YYEEEE. CDR3 length: 13 amino acids. Trimming took 1 base from V and 4 from J, leaving 8 bases between them. As DNA, the CDR3 is TGTGCCAGCAGCTTGAAAGCACTAGAGACCCAGTACTTC. This gives the protein CASSLKALETQYF.

With regard to this clonotype: A much larger clone differs from this one at a single base, so this may be a read error. It is likely a read error, because the conserved phenylalanine at the end of the CDR3 is missing. J is TRBJ2-2 and V is TRBV9; D is ambiguous. V was pared by 4 bases and J by 3 bases, with 13 bases between. The germline CDR1 and CDR2 sequences are SGDLS and YYNGEE. The CDR3 is 15 residues long. Here the CDR3 reads CASSPRTPDTGELFY. As DNA, the CDR3 is TGTGCCAGCAGCCCTCGAACTCCTGACACCGGGGAGCTGTTTTAT.

This clonotype occurred many times. In DNA form, the CDR3 reads TGCAGCGTTGTGGGGGACGAGCAGTTCTTC. Translated: CSVVGDEQFF. The rearrangement joins TRBV29-1 to TRBJ2-1; D could derive from TRBD1 or TRBD2 (5 bases each). Germline CDR1 is SQVTM and CDR2 is ANQGSEA. This CDR3 contains 10 residues. Between the trimmed V and J ends, which lost 4 bases and 10 bases, there was a span of 8 bases.

The chain has TRBV19 and TRBJ1-1; TRBD1 might be the D (6 bases). Germline CDR1 is LNHDA and CDR2 is SQIVND (reference sequence). Trimming removed 6 bases at V and 1 base at J, with 15 bases between. The CDR3 runs 15 residues. The CDR3 DNA reads TGTGCCAGTAGACCGACGTTGGGGGCGAACACTGAAGCTTTCTTT. Translated: CASRPTLGANTEAFF.

The CDR3 DNA is TGCAGCTCCAAAACTAGCGGGGACCCCAATGAGCAGTTCTTC. Its protein is CSSKTSGDPNEQFF. V gene TRBV29-1 combines with J gene TRBJ2-1; 10 bases align to TRBD2. The CDR3 is 14 amino acids. From germline, CDR1 is SQVTM and CDR2 ANQGSEA. With 8 bases clipped from V and 6 bases from J, the junction kept 10 bases outside the gene matches.

The rearrangement joins TRBV5-1 to TRBJ1-2, with no clear D. Germline-derived CDR1 and CDR2 are SGHRS and YFSETQ. The CDR3 covers 15 residues. V was clipped by 0 bases and J by 6 bases, with 15 bases between them. CDR3 amino acids: CASSLVSRQSNGYTF. The DNA of the CDR3 is TGCGCCAGCAGCTTGGTCTCTCGGCAATCTAATGGCTACACCTTC.

This clonotype was seen a handful of times. The rearrangement uses TRBV6-1 and TRBJ1-5; D gene uncertain. Trimming left V 2 bases short and J 7 bases short, with 15 bases between. The CDR3 contains 15 residues. CDR1 and CDR2 (germline): MNHNS, SASEGT. The CDR3 region is CASSEYWQVNQPQHF. The CDR3 region has the DNA TGTGCCAGCAGTGAATACTGGCAGGTAAACCAGCCCCAGCATTTT.

J is TRBJ2-1 and V is TRBV6-5; 8 bases align to TRBD2. Losses at the gene ends were 0 bases for V and 6 bases for J; bases not matched to a gene: 10. The CDR3 has 17 amino acids. The germline V gene has CDR1 MNHEY and CDR2 SVGAGI. The CDR3 is CASSYSSGGYRFNEQFF. The CDR3 nucleotides read TGTGCCAGCAGTTACTCGAGCGGGGGCTATCGGTTCAATGAGCAGTTCTTC.

This clonotype was seen ten or more times. This rearrangement joins TRBV4-1 to TRBJ2-3; D gene unclear. The CDR3 covers 14 residues. CDR1 and CDR2 from the germline V gene are MGHRA and YSYEKL. Trimming removed 1 base at V and 2 bases at J, with 7 bases between. This CDR3 is CASSQGLITDTQYF. DNA for the CDR3: TGCGCCAGCAGCCAAGGTCTTATCACAGATACGCAGTATTTT.

This clonotype was seen only a few times. The V call is TRBV28, the J call TRBJ2-7; 11 bases are shared with TRBD1. Germline trimming cut 6 bases from V and 7 bases from J; bases unmatched to any gene: 14. Germline CDR1 and CDR2: MDHEN and SYDVKM. The length of the CDR3 is 16 residues. CDR3 sequence: CASSQLGQGAWREQYF. The CDR3 bases are TGTGCCAGCAGCCAACTAGGACAGGGGGCCTGGCGGGAGCAGTACTTC.

This clonotype was counted a few times. The chain joins TRBV20-1 to TRBJ2-6; D may match TRBD1 or TRBD2 (5 bases each). Trimming removed 7 bases from V and 2 bases from J, with 21 bases in between. Germline V gene data show CDR1 as DFQATT and CDR2 as SNEGSKA (reference sequence). The CDR3 runs 17 residues. The CDR3 spells CSVPRGAINAGANVLTF. In DNA form, the CDR3 reads TGCAGTGTGCCGCGAGGGGCGATTAACGCTGGGGCCAACGTCCTGACTTTC.

CDR3 amino acids: CATRATSGYNEQFF. The CDR3 bases are TGTGCCACCAGGGCGACTAGCGGCTACAATGAGCAGTTCTTC. This rearrangement joins TRBV24-1 to TRBJ2-1; 9 nucleotides match TRBD2. The CDR3 extends over 14 amino acids. The V gene's germline CDR1 is KGHDR and CDR2 SFDVKD. V was pared by 7 bases and J by 3 bases, with 3 bases of the junction left unmatched.

This clonotype was recorded many times. This chain uses TRBV5-1 with TRBJ2-6; D is ambiguous. V lost 1 base to trimming and J lost 0 bases, with 5 bases between them. CDR1 SGHRS and CDR2 YFSETQ come from the germline V gene. The CDR3 contains 15 residues. The CDR3 region is CASSLPGSGANVLTF. CDR3 bases: TGCGCCAGCAGCTTGCCCGGCTCTGGGGCCAACGTCCTGACTTTC. Filled out from reference TRBV5-1 and TRBJ2-6, the complete variable domain reads KAGVTQTPRYLIKTRGQQVTLSCSPISGHRSVSWYQQTPGQGLQFLFEYFSETQRNKGNFPGRFSGRQFSNSRSEMNVSTLELGDSALYLCASSLPGSGANVLTFGAGSRLTVL.

This sequence joins TRBV27 and TRBJ2-2; TRBD2 aligns across 11 bases. Germline CDR1 is MNHEY and CDR2 is SMNVEV (reference sequence). With V trimmed by 7 bases and J by 5 bases, 18 bases remained unmatched. The CDR3 length is 19 residues. The CDR3 sequence is CASNRQGVTSGSGTGELFF. The CDR3 DNA is TGTGCCAGCAATCGACAGGGGGTCACTAGCGGGAGCGGGACCGGGGAGCTGTTTTTT.

This clonotype showed up many times. The rearrangement uses TRBV6-5 and TRBJ1-5, with unresolved D. The length of the CDR3 is 15 residues. Germline V gives CDR1 MNHEY, CDR2 SVGAGI. V shed 4 bases and J shed 4 bases, with 14 bases lying between them. The CDR3 coding sequence is TGTGCCAGCAGTTCCTCCGACAAGGCGAATCAGCCCCAGCATTTT. It codes for CASSSSDKANQPQHF.

The table lists this clonotype with many counts. J is TRBJ1-5 and V is TRBV5-5; tentatively, D is TRBD1 (6 bases). CDR1 and CDR2 from the germline V gene are SGHKS and YYEKEE (reference sequence). This CDR3 contains 13 residues. Trimming stripped 7 bases from V and 5 bases from J, with 13 bases between. CDR3 nucleotide sequence: TGTGCCAGCGGGCGACAGGAGTATCAGCCCCAGCATTTT. Amino acids: CASGRQEYQPQHF.

The J gene is TRBJ2-7, the V gene TRBV7-9; TRBD2 aligns across 10 bases. The CDR3 extends over 12 amino acids. V shed 5 bases, J shed 12 bases, and the junction held 7 bases outside the gene matches. The germline V gene encodes CDR1 SEHNR and CDR2 FQNEAQ (reference sequence). As DNA, the CDR3 is TGTGCCAGCAGCGGAATACTAGCGGGAACGTACGTC. It codes for CASSGILAGTYV.

This clonotype was detected ten times or more. The chain joins TRBV5-1 to TRBJ2-4; D is possibly TRBD1 or TRBD2 (6 bases each). The germline V gene encodes CDR1 SGHRS and CDR2 YFSETQ. The CDR3 runs 13 residues. V lost 0 bases to trimming and J lost 8 bases, with 9 bases between them. CDR3 in amino acids: CASSLEGGYIQYF. The CDR3 nucleotides read TGCGCCAGCAGCTTGGAGGGGGGATACATTCAGTACTTC.

This clonotype has just a few counts. The V and J genes are TRBV5-1 and TRBJ2-7, with 11 bases that match TRBD1. Germline V gives CDR1 SGHRS, CDR2 YFSETQ. Trimming took 4 bases from V and 3 from J; bases not matched to a gene: 3. The CDR3 runs 14 residues. The CDR3 reads CASSPGQGDYEQYF. The CDR3 DNA sequence: TGCGCCAGCAGCCCGGGACAGGGGGACTACGAGCAGTACTTC.

The chain joins TRBV4-1 to TRBJ2-2; the D is unclear. This CDR3 has 13 residues. Between the trimmed V and J ends, which lost 1 base and 4 bases, there was a span of 4 bases. Germline values: CDR1 MGHRA, CDR2 YSYEKL. CDR3 in DNA: TGCGCCAGCAGCCAAGCAAGCACCGGGGAGCTGTTTTTT. Translated: CASSQASTGELFF.

The sample holds a few counts of this clonotype. The rearrangement links TRBV5-1 to TRBJ2-3; unclear D gene. The CDR3 contains 15 residues. V was pared by 5 bases and J by 4 bases, with 17 bases between. CDR1 and CDR2 (germline): SGHRS, YFSETQ. The CDR3 DNA reads as TGCGCCAGCAGTTCAGAACCGAGAGGCTCAGATACGCAGTATTTT. It yields the protein CASSSEPRGSDTQYF.

Ten or more counts support this clonotype. The chain uses TRBV12-3 or TRBV12-4 and TRBJ2-5; 10 nucleotides line up with TRBD1. J was trimmed by 5 bases and V by 6 bases; bases with no gene match: 6. The CDR3 length is 14 residues. CDR3 sequence reads: CASRRQGAGETQYF. CDR3 coding DNA: TGTGCCAGCAGAAGACAGGGGGCAGGGGAGACCCAGTACTTC.

This rearrangement joins TRBV15 to TRBJ1-2; D is unclear. The CDR3 runs 13 residues. Germline V gene sequence: CDR1 LNHNV, CDR2 YYDKDF (reference sequence). V was clipped by 3 bases and J by 8 bases, with 13 bases between them. The CDR3 DNA is TGTGCCACCAGCAGGACGGTCAGCGGCGGCTACACCTTC. Encoded protein: CATSRTVSGGYTF.

V gene TRBV7-2 combines with J gene TRBJ2-2; 11 nucleotides align to TRBD2. This CDR3 contains 16 residues. The ends lost 5 bases at V and 0 bases at J; junction bases unmatched: 2. Germline values: CDR1 SGHTA, CDR2 FQGNSA. CDR3 in DNA: TGTGCCAGCAGCAGACTAGCGGGAACGAACACCGGGGAGCTGTTTTTT. Translation gives CASSRLAGTNTGELFF.

This clonotype was recorded many times. This sequence joins TRBV15 and TRBJ2-1; the D gene is possibly TRBD1 (6 bases). CDR1 and CDR2 (germline): LNHNV, YYDKDF (reference sequence). This CDR3 has 15 amino acids. V lost 5 bases and J lost 4, with 15 bases in between. CDR3: CATSYGTPQYNEQFF. In DNA form, the CDR3 reads TGTGCCACCAGCTACGGGACACCTCAATACAATGAGCAGTTCTTC.

This sequence joins TRBV10-3 and TRBJ2-1, with 13 bases fitting TRBD2. The CDR3 runs 19 residues. With 6 bases clipped from V and 6 bases from J, the junction kept 17 bases outside the gene matches. CDR1 is ENHRY, CDR2 SYGVKD, per germline. CDR3 nucleotide sequence: TGTGCCATCAGGGGGGGACAGTTACTAGCGGGAGGGCGGGGCAATGAGCAGTTCTTC. Translation: CAIRGGQLLAGGRGNEQFF.

This chain links TRBV6-1 with TRBJ2-1; 9 bases line up with TRBD1. Germline lookup yields CDR1 MNHNS and CDR2 SASEGT. The CDR3 sequence is 15 residues long. Trimming cost V 6 bases and J 8 bases; bases outside gene matches: 11. This CDR3 reads CASSRGVQGADEQFF. In nucleotides, the CDR3 is TGTGCCAGCAGCCGAGGTGTACAGGGGGCCGATGAGCAGTTCTTC.

This clonotype was picked up a small number of times. V usage is TRBV27 and J usage is TRBJ1-6; possible D gene TRBD1, 6 bases. CDR3 size: 15 residues. V lost 5 bases and J 10 bases, leaving 18 bases between the germline ends. From germline, CDR1 is MNHEY and CDR2 SMNVEV (reference sequence). In nucleotides, the CDR3 is TGTGCCAGCAGTACTGGACAGAGCGGTATCTCACCCCTCCACTTT. This translates into CASSTGQSGISPLHF.

This chain joins TRBV27 and TRBJ1-3; a possible D gene is TRBD1 (5 bases). V lost 6 bases and J 1 base, leaving 10 bases between the germline ends. CDR3 length: 14 amino acids. Looked up from germline, CDR1 is MNHEY and CDR2 is SMNVEV (reference sequence). CDR3 sequence (DNA): TGTGCCAGCAGGCAGACAGTTTCTGGAAACACCATATATTTT. The encoded protein is CASRQTVSGNTIYF.

Ten or more counts support this clonotype. This rearrangement joins TRBV18 to TRBJ1-5, with D possibly matching TRBD1 (5 bases). The V and J ends lost 4 bases and 5 bases respectively, with 18 bases between them. CDR1 is KGHSH, CDR2 LQKENI, per germline. This CDR3 has 16 residues. The CDR3 coding sequence is TGTGCCAGCTCACTAGGGGTGGGGAGCCTTGATCAGCCCCAGCATTTT. Protein: CASSLGVGSLDQPQHF.